This T cell receptor (beta chain) was profiled in a study of metastatic and nonmetastatic thyroid tumors. Notes on the study in general: A significant increase in TCR beta diversity was reportedly seen in malignant thyroid tumors relative to benign nodules, in blood and tumor.

Through MiXCR, TCRdb re-clonotyped the PCR reads. The sample has 50,000 to 65,000 clones, 17% seen once. This clone appeared many times. Its antigen is not known. CDR3 size: 14 residues. V was shortened by 3 bases and J by 4 bases, with 12 bases between the two germline ends. Germline CDR1 MGHRA, CDR2 YSYEKL. Each patient went into thyroid surgery without having received any treatment. The sample was blood. The chain joins TRBV4-1 to TRBJ1-1; no clear D. This TCR came from a female donor with papillary thyroid cancer or a benign thyroid nodule (not recorded which). Some clones in this sample may be carry-over from other donors' samples. DNA for the CDR3: TGCGCCAGCAGCCAGTGGAGCGTAGGCACTGAAGCTTTCTTT. Translating gives CASSQWSVGTEAFF.